This T cell receptor (beta chain) was recovered during a study of cytomegalovirus exposure and HLA in healthy donors listed by TCRdb under 2017. For the wider study: An earlier analysis of 587 of the donors reported 276 Gb of sequence data and about 120 million unique TCR beta sequences obtained from about 200 million T cells. The study aimed to test whether signatures of past pathogen exposure could be identified by cataloging public T cell receptors. Four to six DR-DQ haplotypes were handled as single units for association and clustering, since linkage in the cohort was strong. The study combined high-throughput TCR immunosequencing, statistical association of individual TCRs with disease status, and machine learning to predict cytomegalovirus infection status. In a later analysis, previously published TCR beta repertoires from 670 or so donors were re-analyzed and high-resolution HLA genotyping was added so that TCR occurrence patterns could be studied. In an earlier analysis of 500 to 650 of the donors, high-throughput TCR beta sequencing was used to judge whether each TCR beta V gene segment behaved as functional or pseudogenic. On average, about 240,000 unique TCR beta nucleotide sequences were sequenced per donor among about 400 genotyped donors of the cohort, with roughly 20% of those sequences being non-productive. Of the roughly 430 genotyped donors, around 81% fell in the genetic ancestry cluster associated with self-reported Caucasian donors. An early release that covered several hundred HLA-typed donors contained approximately 300 gigabases of sequencing data and about 93 million unique TCR sequences. Genome-wide SNP genotypes for about 65% of the roughly 700 donors were used in a later genetic analysis, which treated that subset as a discovery cohort. The number of donors typed differed by locus, with roughly 620-630 for A, B, C, DRB1 and DQB1, around 500 for DQA1, approximately 570 for DPA1, and some 450 for DPB1. Donor age, sex, ethnicity and CMV serostatus were collected together with the repertoire data. Rather than drawing on any new phenotypic data, the later analysis identified candidate immune exposures from TCR beta sequences and the way those sequences occurred across donors. All discovery cohort repertoires had been generated using a single sequencing platform. Both class I and class II loci were covered by HLA typing, at four-digit resolution. The study profiled the T cell repertoires of 500 to 800 subjects by immunosequencing and related them to cytomegalovirus serostatus. Along with the roughly 670-subject first cohort, a separate validation cohort of more than 90 different subjects was used. General findings and caveats noted by the study authors: Presence/absence analyses assumed roughly uniform sequencing depth across donors, an assumption that may not hold. In a later analysis, HLA-associated TCR beta chains showed more clonal expansion and lower generation probabilities than non-associated chains that were equally common. A few of the identified cytomegalovirus-associated TCR beta chains were confirmed in vitro to be specific for cytomegalovirus antigens. In a later genetic analysis, a missense DCLRE1C variant was associated with V-gene and J-gene trimming of TCR beta chains, and the association was replicated in an independent cohort. Most TCR sequences were observed very rarely across donors, whereas some public TCRs were present in many individuals. A later analysis associated some 17,000 TCR beta sequences with specific HLA alleles at a false discovery rate of 0.05. The classifier was reported to diagnose cytomegalovirus status with high specificity and sensitivity in both the original and validation cohorts. A later genetic analysis reported fewer N-insertions in productive TCRs among donors in an Asian-associated ancestry cluster than the roughly 670-donor mean. In the study, about 150 TCR beta chains were listed as associated with cytomegalovirus. According to a later analysis, parvovirus B19, influenza, CMV and Epstein-Barr virus appeared linked to several top co-occurrence clusters. Linkage disequilibrium might explain the correlated functional status among segregating V segments, but an unknown experimental factor could not be excluded. The 87-base-pair reads could not distinguish some IMGT-functional V segments, including TRBV6-2 and TRBV6-3, so those segments were excluded. Because HLA typing was missing for some donors at each locus, association tests included only the typed subset. Immune exposure information for the cohort was limited to CMV serostatus. A further reported finding was that TCR beta sequences accurately predicted the HLA-A and HLA-B alleles for most subjects in the first cohort. Because counts were too low, 15 to 20 rarely observed V segments, including chromosome 9 orphons, were left out of the earlier analysis of approximately 580 of the donors. Most CMV-associated TCR beta chains appeared to be HLA-restricted in a later analysis, and the HLA associations seemed to be driven largely by CMV exposure. When HLA alleles, especially DR and DQ, strongly co-occurred, TCR associations were difficult to assign to individual alleles. An earlier analysis of some 590 of the donors showed that most TCR beta V segments appeared in productive rearrangements either about 87% or about 30% of the time, which broadly matched IMGT annotations. A later analysis found that TCR association rates varied across HLA loci, with DRB1 alleles showing the most associated TCRs and HLA-C alleles the fewest. The authors suggested that the approach could potentially be generalized to other disease states and immunological phenotypes. The cohort was sequenced for TCR beta chains only, and without alpha or paired-chain data the features that could be detected were limited. A group of highly shared sequence variants was considered likely to be a technical artifact of the sequencing pipeline.

The library was produced with the immunoSEQ multiplex PCR assay. For the multiplex PCR, a mixture combining 60 forward primers for TCR Vbeta segments and 13 reverse primers for TCR Jbeta segments was used. Amplification of the CDR3 region of rearranged TCR beta genes was performed with a multiplex PCR assay on genomic DNA. Amplified TCR beta libraries were sequenced as 87-base-pair reads on the Illumina HiSeq System. On the authors' methods: Across the 500 to 750 repertoires, a later analysis counted roughly 84 million unique TCR beta chains, some 11 million of which were shared by at least two donors. A nearest-neighbor algorithm error-corrected the raw reads and collapsed the reads into unique sequences, merging closely related sequences to remove PCR and sequencing errors. Alignment of CDR3 sequences to IMGT reference sequences was used to assign V, D and J gene segments. For a sequence to be retained, a match of at least six nucleotides was required to both a V gene segment and a J gene segment. A rearrangement counted as productive if the CDR3 had no stop codons and remained in frame with V and J, and every other rearrangement counted as non-productive. Following IMGT convention, CDR3 was defined as the stretch from the second conserved V-encoded cysteine up to the conserved J-encoded phenylalanine. The earlier analysis of fewer than 750 of the donors excluded sequences that lacked an unambiguous match to a single V gene segment. An earlier analysis of some 610 of the donors called V segments functional above 56.7% productive rearrangements and segregating when the between-donor standard deviation exceeded 5%. A statistical classification framework was built to diagnose cytomegalovirus status from the catalog of TCR beta chain sequences. In a later analysis, V and J genes were assigned by comparing TCR nucleotide sequences against IMGT/GENE-DB human TR gene sequences. Using the TCRdist pipeline, a later analysis assigned CDR3 sequences along with most-parsimonious VDJ recombination scenarios. In a later analysis, every TCR beta chain was defined by the combination of its CDR3 amino acid sequence and its V-gene family, and reads without a unique V-gene family were dropped. In a later analysis, a few hundred highly shared, low-generation-probability nucleotide sequences were removed to address suspected cross-contamination and a sequencing artifact. A later analysis calculated a clonal expansion index for each public chain from normalized within-repertoire ranks of inferred template counts. Generation probabilities in a later analysis came from a VDJ recombination model fitted to out-of-frame rearrangements, and those results were checked against IGoR. In a later analysis, TCR-TCR, TCR-HLA and TCR-CMV co-occurrence was scored with hypergeometric tests, and a repertoire-size bias correction was applied to TCR pairs. To estimate false discovery rates, a later analysis permuted the HLA or CMV assignments 20 times. In a later analysis, co-occurring TCRs were grouped using DBSCAN, and TCRdist sequence similarity was added for clustering within HLA-allele-positive subsets. Repertoires with fewer than 30,000 or more than 120,000 public chains were left out of co-occurrence clustering, as were several repertoires with anomalous nucleotide sharing. TCRdb took over this immuneACCESS table, retaining in-frame rearrangements with V and J assigned. Such tables are incomplete; in checked studies, under half of the missing clones stem from an unresolved V gene, and the remainder is unexplained. V and J calls and clone size are those listed in that table; D and trimming were worked out from the DNA. The sample has over 150,000 clones on record, about 80% of them singletons. The biggest ten clones account for more than 3.5% of the sample.

This clone was found once. Its specific antigen is unknown. No much larger clone exists at a distance of one base, and base qualities are not known. V and J are trimmed by 4 bases and 2 bases, and the gene matches miss 16 bases of the junction. Taken from cysteine to phenylalanine, the CDR3 has 19 residues. Here the CDR3 DNA is all that survives: 57 bases in frame from base 1. The germline V gene (reference sequence) yields SEHNR for CDR1 and FQNEAQ for CDR2. The cohort consisted of approximately 670 healthy bone marrow donors. At the time of sampling, all cohort members were nominally healthy, though unrecorded immune exposures were likely present. The donor was CMV seropositive and was included in the group of almost 300 seropositive cohort members. A peripheral blood sample was provided by each donor, and peripheral blood mononuclear cells were used for TCR beta sequencing. Genomic DNA was extracted from the blood cell samples with the Qiagen DNeasy Blood Extraction Kit.

The chain links TRBV7-9 with TRBJ2-7, with TRBD2 matching 11 junction bases. The sequenced material came from PBMCs. This clonotype was sampled from a woman between 55 and 75 years old in good health and CMV-seropositive. The CDR3 is CASSSTGHSTSGTPYEQYF. The DNA reads as follows: TGTGCCAGCAGCTCAACGGGACACTCGACTAGCGGGACACCCTACGAGCAGTACTTC.